Sequencing of this TCR beta chain was carried out in a study of OX40 agonist ivuxolimab in advanced cancers. The wider study: Checkpoint inhibitors had been given previously to around 38% of patients.

Produced via immunoSEQ multiplex PCR; TCRdb's table is partial and in-frame only. The sample holds some 80,000 clones; 75% to 90% are singletons and the top ten take around 0.4%. Trimming cost V 6 bases and J 4 bases; bases outside gene matches: 5. Germline lookup yields CDR1 SNHLY and CDR2 FYNNEI. The CDR3 has 15 amino acids. Autoimmune disease history or systemic immunosuppression excluded patients. This rearrangement joins TRBV2 to TRBJ2-2; 10 nucleotides align to TRBD2. The TCR was taken from an adult with an advanced solid tumor such as melanoma, head and neck, liver or kidney cancer. The material sequenced was CD4+ or CD8+ T cells sorted from blood, taken in a trial of the OX40 agonist ivuxolimab. Here the CDR3 reads CASSSAGGATGELFF. The CDR3 coding sequence is TGTGCCAGCAGCTCAGCGGGAGGGGCCACCGGGGAGCTGTTTTTT.